Below, 32 T cell receptor beta chains from the same sample are listed, as sequenced in a study of blood T cell repertoires in COVID-19. TCRdb's copy holds only in-frame clones and misses some; the assay was immunoSEQ multiplex PCR. The sample lists 120,000 to 150,000 clones, over 80% occurring once. The source material was peripheral blood. The source is a man aged 50 or older who had recovered from COVID-19.

The chain is built from TRBV21-1 and TRBJ2-4; TRBD1, as called in the table, went unchecked against the DNA. TRBV21-1 represents a pseudogene. The CDR3 totals 19 residues. The CDR3 reads CASKKGVGIINLAKNIQYF. The CDR3 nucleotides read TGTGCCAGCAAAAAGGGGGTAGGGATCATTAACTTAGCCAAAAACATTCAGTACTTC.

The rearrangement uses TRBV7-9 and TRBJ2-3; 13 nucleotides match TRBD2. The CDR3 is 18 amino acids. Trimming took 4 bases from V and 1 from J; bases not matched to a gene: 8. Germline V gene data show CDR1 as SEHNR and CDR2 as FQNEAQ (reference sequence). CDR3 DNA sequence: TGTGCCAGCAGCTCCGGACTAGCGGGGGACTATCGCACAGATACGCAGTATTTT. Amino acid sequence: CASSSGLAGDYRTDTQYF.

The chain combines TRBV11-2 with TRBJ1-3; D gene unclear. This CDR3 is 13 amino acids long. The germline gives CDR1 SGHAT, CDR2 FQNNGV. Trimming pared 5 bases from V and 8 bases from J, leaving 13 bases between. The CDR3 region is CASSSFDQDTIYF. The CDR3 DNA reads as TGTGCCAGCAGCAGCTTTGACCAGGACACCATATATTTT.

The rearrangement joins TRBV6-2 or TRBV6-3 to TRBJ1-4; the D gene is possibly TRBD1 (5 bases). The CDR3 extends over 13 amino acids. V lost 2 bases to trimming and J lost 8 bases, with 9 bases between them. Per germline, CDR1 MNHEY and CDR2 SVGEGT. The CDR3 DNA sequence: TGTGCCAGCAGTTACAAAGACAGAGAAAAACTGTTTTTT. It specifies CASSYKDREKLFF.

The rearrangement links TRBV5-1 to TRBJ1-4, with a tentative D call TRBD1 (5 bases). Germline CDR1 reads SGHRS; CDR2 reads YFSETQ. The V and J ends lost 1 base and 5 bases respectively, with 12 bases between them. The CDR3 extends over 15 amino acids. Here the CDR3 reads CASSLLGGANEKLFF. DNA for the CDR3: TGCGCCAGCAGCTTGTTGGGGGGAGCGAATGAAAAACTGTTTTTT. The whole variable domain, filled in from reference TRBV5-1 and TRBJ1-4, reads KAGVTQTPRYLIKTRGQQVTLSCSPISGHRSVSWYQQTPGQGLQFLFEYFSETQRNKGNFPGRFSGRQFSNSRSEMNVSTLELGDSALYLCASSLLGGANEKLFFGSGTQLSVL.

The chain uses TRBV4-1 and TRBJ2-4; D is unresolved. Germline-derived CDR1 and CDR2 are MGHRA and YSYEKL. V lost 0 bases to trimming and J lost 0 bases, with 9 bases between them. CDR3 length equals 16 residues. CDR3: CASSQDRSLAKNIQYF. CDR3 DNA: TGCGCCAGCAGCCAAGATCGGAGTCTAGCCAAAAACATTCAGTACTTC.

The chain carries TRBV7-8 and TRBJ2-5, with TRBD2 matching 14 bases. Looked up from germline, CDR1 is SGHVS and CDR2 is FQNEAQ. V dropped 1 base and J dropped 2; count of bases not matched to a gene: 6. The CDR3 is made up of 18 amino acids. Here the CDR3 DNA reads TGTGCCAGCAGCTTAGGGAGACTAGCGGGGGGGACACAAGAGACCCAGTACTTC. This gives the protein CASSLGRLAGGTQETQYF.

The chain is built from TRBV6-2 or TRBV6-3 and TRBJ2-2, with 8 bases fitting TRBD2. The CDR3 loop spans 16 amino acids. Unmatched junction bases numbered 11, after V lost 6 bases and J lost 5 bases. Looked up from germline, CDR1 is MNHEY and CDR2 is SVGEGT. DNA for the CDR3: TGTGCCAGCAGCCGTTCGACAGCGGGGGTAACCGGGGAGCTGTTTTTT. Its translation is CASSRSTAGVTGELFF.

This chain uses TRBV6-5 with TRBJ2-2; TRBD1 agrees at 7 bases. J lost 4 bases, V lost 6 bases, and 5 bases had no gene match. This CDR3 comprises 14 residues. In germline, CDR1 is MNHEY, CDR2 SVGAGI. The CDR3: CASSSGTATGELFF. The CDR3 nucleotides are TGTGCCAGCAGCTCCGGGACAGCCACCGGGGAGCTGTTTTTT.

The chain recombines TRBV6-5 with TRBJ2-3; D is perhaps TRBD2 (7 bases). Trimming pared 5 bases from V and 6 bases from J, leaving 18 bases between. Germline V gives CDR1 MNHEY, CDR2 SVGAGI. This CDR3 contains 15 residues. DNA for the CDR3: TGTGCCAGCAGTCCCCTCGAGGGGGGGTGGGATACGCAGTATTTT. This encodes CASSPLEGGWDTQYF.

The chain combines TRBV19 with TRBJ1-3; D perhaps matches TRBD1 (6 bases). From germline, CDR1 is LNHDA and CDR2 SQIVND (reference sequence). V was clipped by 7 bases and J by 1 base, with 17 bases between them. The CDR3 contains 16 residues. The CDR3 is CASIGILTGSGNTIYF. The CDR3, as DNA: TGTGCCAGTATCGGTATCCTCACAGGGTCTGGAAACACCATATATTTT. Looking up the rest from reference TRBV19 and TRBJ1-3 gives the full variable domain: DGGITQSPKYLFRKEGQNVTLSCEQNLNHDAMYWYRQDPGQGLRLIYYSQIVNDFQKGDIAEGYSVSREKKESFPLTVTSAQKNPTAFYLCASIGILTGSGNTIYFGEGSWLTVV.

This clone was detected only once. The V call is TRBV5-8, the J call TRBJ1-6; 12 nucleotides line up with TRBD1. CDR3 size: 18 residues. The V segment lost 3 bases and the J segment 1 base; nucleotides outside the gene matches: 5. Per germline, CDR1 SGHTS and CDR2 YDEGEE. CDR3 sequence (DNA): TGTGCCAGCAGCTCGGGGACAGGGGGCGCATCCTATAATTCACCCCTCCACTTT. This translates into CASSSGTGGASYNSPLHF.

This rearrangement joins TRBV4-2 to TRBJ1-4, with D uncertain. V lost 3 bases and J lost 7, with 21 bases in between. Germline V CDR1 and CDR2: LGHNA, YNFKEQ. This CDR3 comprises 17 residues. CDR3 nucleotide sequence: TGTGCCAGCAGCCACTCTGAGGGAGGCCGCCGGCGTGAAAAACTGTTTTTT. Amino acids: CASSHSEGGRRREKLFF.

The chain couples TRBV4-1 to TRBJ1-3; possibly TRBD1 for D (5 bases). Germline assignment: CDR1 MGHRA and CDR2 YSYEKL. This CDR3 is 15 amino acids long. Trimming left V 1 base short and J 2 bases short, with 9 bases between. The CDR3 sequence: CASSQVRETGNTIYF. The CDR3, as DNA: TGCGCCAGCAGCCAAGTCAGGGAAACTGGAAACACCATATATTTT.

The rearrangement links TRBV27 to TRBJ1-2; 8 bases map to TRBD1. The V gene end was trimmed by 4 bases and the J gene end by 6 bases; junction bases not matched to a gene: 10. The CDR3 is 15 residues long. Germline CDR1 MNHEY, CDR2 SMNVEV (reference sequence). The CDR3 is CASSSSGQGEDGYTF. The CDR3 DNA reads TGTGCCAGCAGTTCCTCTGGACAGGGAGAAGATGGCTACACCTTC.

The J gene is TRBJ2-3, the V gene TRBV7-9, with 8 bases lining up with TRBD2. Germline CDR1 is SEHNR and CDR2 is FQNEAQ (reference sequence). The CDR3 has 15 amino acids. J gave up 2 bases and V 3 bases, and 4 bases lay outside the gene matches. The CDR3 here is CASSFSGGATDTQYF. CDR3 nucleotides: TGTGCCAGCAGCTTCTCCGGGGGGGCCACAGATACGCAGTATTTT.

The sample holds one count of this clone. V and J are TRBV19 and TRBJ2-7, with D perhaps TRBD1 (6 bases). This CDR3 has 15 residues. Germline loops: CDR1 LNHDA, CDR2 SQIVND (reference sequence). Deletions cut 4 bases from V and 2 bases from J, with 15 bases between. CDR3: CASSSTGKPPYEQYF. DNA of the CDR3: TGTGCCAGTAGTAGCACAGGGAAACCCCCCTACGAGCAGTACTTC.

This chain joins TRBV11-2 and TRBJ2-7, with D perhaps matching TRBD2 (6 bases). The V end was cut by 4 bases, the J end by 7 bases, with 17 bases between. The CDR3 is 14 residues long. The V gene's germline CDR1 is SGHAT and CDR2 FQNNGV. DNA for the CDR3: TGTGCCAGCAGCTGGGGGGACGGGGGAAGGGAGCAGTACTTC. Protein: CASSWGDGGREQYF.

The CDR3 here is CASSLEFKGAGTDTQYF. The CDR3 DNA reads TGTGCCAGCAGTTTAGAATTCAAGGGGGCGGGCACAGATACGCAGTATTTT. This chain connects TRBV27 to TRBJ2-3; 7 bases match TRBD1. With 2 bases clipped from V and 1 base from J, the junction kept 9 bases outside the gene matches. Germline-derived CDR1 and CDR2 are MNHEY and SMNVEV (reference sequence). The CDR3 length is 17 residues.

This clone was observed a single time. The germline gene is not matched at one end of the junction; a read error may be the cause. V gene TRBV7-7 combines with J gene TRBJ2-2; the D gene is possibly TRBD1 (6 bases). The CDR3 sequence is 14 residues long. The germline gives CDR1 SSHAT, CDR2 FNYEAQ (reference sequence). The DNA for the CDR3 is TGTGCTAGCAGCTTCGGACAGACCACCGGGGAGCTGTTTTTT. As protein: CASSFGQTTGELFF.

The chain carries TRBV5-1 and TRBJ2-2; TRBD2 might be the D (6 bases). The length of the CDR3 is 15 residues. With 5 bases removed from V and 5 bases from J, the gap between germline ends came to 16 bases. Germline V gene data show CDR1 as SGHRS and CDR2 as YFSETQ. CDR3 nucleotides: TGCGCCAGCAGTCGGTTGGGGGAGGTAACCGGGGAGCTGTTTTTT. As protein: CASSRLGEVTGELFF.

The chain joins TRBV29-1 to TRBJ2-7, with 8 bases that match TRBD2. The J segment lost 0 bases and the V segment lost 0 bases, leaving 4 bases of the junction unmatched. The CDR3 runs to 15 residues. The germline gives CDR1 SQVTM, CDR2 ANQGSEA. The CDR3 reads CSVEDRAGASYEQYF. CDR3 nucleotides: TGCAGCGTTGAAGATCGAGCGGGGGCCTCCTACGAGCAGTACTTC.

This clone was counted a few times. The chain recombines TRBV30 with TRBJ2-7; D remains ambiguous. The CDR3 totals 11 residues. The V gene's germline CDR1 is GTSNPN and CDR2 SVGIG (reference sequence). V gave up 2 bases and J gave up 5 bases, with 7 bases separating them. The CDR3 is CAWSNPDEQYF. The CDR3 DNA is TGTGCCTGGAGTAATCCCGACGAGCAGTACTTC.

The chain uses TRBV27 and TRBJ2-3; 10 bases are a match to TRBD2. Germline V lookup: CDR1 MNHEY, CDR2 SMNVEV (reference sequence). The junction had 9 bases not matched to a gene; V was cut back by 3 bases and J by 3 bases. The CDR3 has 17 amino acids. The CDR3 DNA sequence: TGTGCCAGCAGTTTGAGACCTAGCGGGGGAGCGACAGATACGCAGTATTTT. Protein product: CASSLRPSGGATDTQYF.

This sequence joins TRBV9 and TRBJ2-7; tentative D call: TRBD2 (6 bases). CDR3 length equals 15 residues. V lost 0 bases and J lost 4, with 14 bases in between. Germline V gene data show CDR1 as SGDLS and CDR2 as YYNGEE. Here the CDR3 reads CASSVAGDSSYEQYF. The CDR3, as DNA: TGTGCCAGCAGCGTAGCGGGGGACTCCTCTTACGAGCAGTACTTC.

The chain recombines TRBV6-2 or TRBV6-3 with TRBJ2-1; TRBD2 agrees at 14 bases. The ends lost 2 bases at V and 6 bases at J; junction bases unmatched: 9. The CDR3 extends over 18 amino acids. CDR1 and CDR2 from the germline V gene are MNHEY and SVGEGT. DNA of the CDR3: TGTGCCAGCAGTTACGTCTTCTTAGGACTAGCGGGGGGCAATGAGCAGTTCTTC. This codes for CASSYVFLGLAGGNEQFF.

This clone was found once. The chain recombines TRBV19 with TRBJ1-5; possibly TRBD1 for D (5 bases). V lost 3 bases to trimming and J lost 2 bases, with 11 bases between them. The germline CDR1 and CDR2 sequences are LNHDA and SQIVND (reference sequence). The CDR3 extends over 15 amino acids. The CDR3 sequence: CASSIVREGNQPQHF. DNA of the CDR3: TGTGCCAGTAGTATTGTCAGGGAGGGCAATCAGCCCCAGCATTTT. The full variable domain, with the rest looked up from reference TRBV19 and TRBJ1-5, is DGGITQSPKYLFRKEGQNVTLSCEQNLNHDAMYWYRQDPGQGLRLIYYSQIVNDFQKGDIAEGYSVSREKKESFPLTVTSAQKNPTAFYLCASSIVREGNQPQHFGDGTRLSIL.

The DNA for the CDR3 is TGTGCCAGCAGCTTATCCGGGACTAGCGGGGGGAGCTCCTACAATGAGCAGTTCTTC. Translated, it gives CASSLSGTSGGSSYNEQFF. The rearrangement links TRBV5-6 to TRBJ2-1; TRBD2 aligns across 15 bases. V lost 2 bases to trimming and J lost 0 bases; unmatched junction nucleotides: 6. The CDR3 has 19 residues. Germline V gene sequence: CDR1 SGHDT, CDR2 YYEEEE.

The rearrangement joins TRBV30 to TRBJ2-7, with 10 bases that match TRBD1. The CDR3 sequence is 13 residues long. The J segment lost 2 bases and the V segment lost 8 bases, leaving 6 bases of the junction unmatched. Germline V gene lookup returns CDR1 GTSNPN and CDR2 SVGIG (reference sequence). The CDR3 coding sequence is TGTGCCACCGGGACAGGGGTCCCCTACGAGCAGTACTTC. The encoded protein is CATGTGVPYEQYF.

This clone was picked up one time. The chain is built from TRBV6-2 or TRBV6-3 and TRBJ2-7; 9 positions agree with TRBD2. The CDR3 spans 16 residues. Germline lookup yields CDR1 MNHEY and CDR2 SVGEGT. V was clipped by 6 bases and J by 1 base; unmatched bases: 10. CDR3 residues: CASSPFFSGGSYEQYF. As DNA, the CDR3 is TGTGCCAGCAGCCCCTTTTTTAGCGGGGGTTCCTACGAGCAGTACTTC.

CDR3 nucleotide sequence: TGTGCCAGCAGCTTGTTCAGGGGGGACCTTAACTATGGCTACACCTTC. As protein: CASSLFRGDLNYGYTF. The chain combines TRBV5-8 with TRBJ1-2, with 7 bases lining up with TRBD1. The CDR3 length is 16 residues. Trimming removed 1 base from V and 1 base from J; junction bases left unmatched: 7. The V gene's germline CDR1 is SGHTS and CDR2 YDEGEE.

V gene TRBV6-2 or TRBV6-3 combines with J gene TRBJ1-5, with D maybe TRBD1 (5 bases). V lost 2 bases and J 3 bases, leaving 14 bases between the germline ends. The CDR3 totals 16 residues. Germline CDR1 MNHEY, CDR2 SVGEGT. The DNA of the CDR3 is TGTGCCAGCAGTTACGTTGGAGGGGCCCTCAATCAGCCCCAGCATTTT. Its translation is CASSYVGGALNQPQHF.